A selection of T cell receptor beta chains follows, all from one sample in a study of T-cell reconstitution after alpha-beta-depleted transplantation in children. TCRdb passed the PCR reads through MiXCR, listing each CDR3 protein once. Of about a million distinct CDR3 sequences in the sample, about 29% were seen once. The sample in question was PBMCs, mostly from graft donor cells, obtained 360 days after TCRalphabeta/CD19-depleted stem cell transplant. All receptors come from a boy younger than two who had a stem cell transplant for SCID, so the T cells may come from the graft donor. The CDR3 runs from the conserved cysteine through the conserved F or W. A D gene is named only where the DNA matches it firmly. The size of a clone is reported for some rows only, either as once, few or many, or as a class for expanded clones.

j_call	v_call	d_call	clone_size	cdr3_nt	cdr3_aa
TRBJ2-5	TRBV3-1	.	.	TGTGCCAGCAGCCGAGTTTCAGCTCGTCGGTCGGAGACCCAGTACTTC	CASSRVSARRSETQYF
TRBJ2-7	TRBV10-3	.	.	TGTGCCACCCGCGAGATAGGTGTGGGGCACGAGCAGTACTTC	CATREIGVGHEQYF
TRBJ2-7	TRBV12-3/TRBV12-4	TRBD2	many	TGTGCCAGCAGGACTAGCGGGGACCACGAGCAGTACTTC	CASRTSGDHEQYF
TRBJ1-1	TRBV20-1	.	few	TGCAGTGCTAGAGATTTTAGAGGGGACACTGAAGCTTTCTTT	CSARDFRGDTEAFF
TRBJ2-2	TRBV28	.	many	TGTGCCAGCAGCCCAGGGTCAACGAACACCGGGGAGCTGTTTTTT	CASSPGSTNTGELFF
TRBJ1-2	TRBV20-1	TRBD1	few	TGCAGTGCTAGGTTACAGGGGGGGATCTATGGCTACACCTTC	CSARLQGGIYGYTF
TRBJ2-7	TRBV12-3/TRBV12-4	.	.	TGTGCCAGCAGTTTAAGGGGTAGTCACTCCAACGAGCAGTACTTC	CASSLRGSHSNEQYF
TRBJ2-7	TRBV28	TRBD1	few	TGTGCCAGCAGTAACCTGGACAGGGTCGGGAACGAGCAGTACTTC	CASSNLDRVGNEQYF
TRBJ1-2	TRBV28	.	.	TGTGCCAGCAGTTTGCTCGCAGTCTATGGCTACACCTTC	CASSLLAVYGYTF
TRBJ1-2	TRBV29-1	TRBD1	.	TGCAGCGTTCCCCGGACAGGATCTGTTAACTATGGCTACACCTTC	CSVPRTGSVNYGYTF
TRBJ2-7	TRBV27	.	few	TGTGCCAGCAGTCCAAACCCAACGGGTCTCTACGAGCAGTACTTC	CASSPNPTGLYEQYF
TRBJ2-3	TRBV9	.	.	TGTGCCAGCAGCGTAGAGCGCGGGACGAGCACAGATACGCAGTATTTT	CASSVERGTSTDTQYF
TRBJ2-7	TRBV18	TRBD2	.	TGTGCCAGCTCGCTTCTAACTAGCGGGGGGGCCCACGAGCAGTACTTC	CASSLLTSGGAHEQYF
TRBJ2-1	TRBV27	.	.	TGTGCCAGCAGTTTCTATTCGGTAGGGATGAGCAATGAGCAGTTCTTC	CASSFYSVGMSNEQFF
TRBJ1-1	TRBV5-1	.	.	TGCGCCAGCAGCTTACCGGGCTCCCAAGGGAGGATGAACACTGAAGCTTTCTTT	CASSLPGSQGRMNTEAFF
TRBJ2-2	TRBV6-5	.	few	TGTGCCAGCAGTTACTCCCGCAGGGCTGGCACCGGGGAGCTGTTTTTT	CASSYSRRAGTGELFF
TRBJ2-3	TRBV7-9	.	few	TGTGCCAGCAGCTTCGCCAGGGGCGGCACAGATACGCAGTATTTT	CASSFARGGTDTQYF
TRBJ2-7	TRBV10-3	.	few	TGTGCCATCAGTGAGTACAGCTCCTACGAGCAGTACTTC	CAISEYSSYEQYF
TRBJ2-5	TRBV5-1	.	.	TGCGCCAGCAGCTTGGGGAGTCCGACCCAGTACTTC	CASSLGSPTQYF
TRBJ2-4	TRBV12-3/TRBV12-4	TRBD1	.	TGTGCCAGCAGTGGGGAGACAGGGGGCCTAAACATTCAGTACTTC	CASSGETGGLNIQYF
TRBJ2-3	TRBV12-3/TRBV12-4	TRBD2	few	TGTGCCAGCAGTTTTTGGGGGGGACCTAGCACAGATACGCAGTATTTT	CASSFWGGPSTDTQYF
TRBJ2-7	TRBV7-2	TRBD2	few	TGTGCCAGCAGCCGGACGGGACTAGCGGGAGGTGGTGACGAGCAGTACTTC	CASSRTGLAGGGDEQYF
TRBJ1-1	TRBV10-3	.	.	TGTGCCATCAGTGAGGAATTACAGGGTATTACTGAAGCTTTCTTT	CAISEELQGITEAFF
TRBJ2-1	TRBV29-1	TRBD2	few	TGCAGCTCGACTAGCGGGGTCTCCTACAATGAGCAGTTCTTC	CSSTSGVSYNEQFF
TRBJ2-1	TRBV7-8	TRBD2	once	TGTGCCAGCAACCCCGGAGCGGGGGGGCTTCTCTCCTACAATGAGCAGTTCTTC	CASNPGAGGLLSYNEQFF
TRBJ2-1	TRBV5-5	.	.	TGTGCCAGCAGCCCGGGACGGATTTACAATGAGCAGTTCTTC	CASSPGRIYNEQFF
TRBJ1-2	TRBV5-1	.	few	TGCGCCAGCAGCTTCCTTCGTCCCGGCGGCTACACCTTC	CASSFLRPGGYTF
TRBJ2-5	TRBV7-9	.	.	TGTGCCAGCACTCGAAGGGAGGAGACCCAGTACTTC	CASTRREETQYF
TRBJ2-5	TRBV28	TRBD2	.	TGTGCCAGCAGTTTGGAGCGGGGATGGGAGACCCAGTACTTC	CASSLERGWETQYF
TRBJ1-4	TRBV5-1	.	once	TGCGCCAGCAGCTTGTCGGGGGGGACTAATGAAAAACTGTTTTTT	CASSLSGGTNEKLFF
TRBJ1-2	TRBV6-5	.	few	TGTGCCAGCAGTTACGGGACCACTTCGGATGGCTACACCTTC	CASSYGTTSDGYTF
TRBJ2-7	TRBV6-2/TRBV6-3	TRBD1	.	TGTGCCAGCAGTTACTCCCGACAGGGACCACGGGAGCAGTACTTC	CASSYSRQGPREQYF
TRBJ1-1	TRBV5-1	.	few	TGCGCCAGCACCACCGGGGGGAACACTGAAGCTTTCTTT	CASTTGGNTEAFF
TRBJ1-2	TRBV20-1	TRBD1	few	TGCAGTGCTACGATCGGGACAGGGCGCCATGGGTATGGCTACACCTTC	CSATIGTGRHGYGYTF
TRBJ1-1	TRBV5-1	.	.	TGCGCCAGCAGCTTCCAACAGGGAGCCACTGAAGCTTTCTTT	CASSFQQGATEAFF